This TCR beta chain was obtained from a study of blood T cell repertoires in COVID-19. Study as a whole: COVID-19 samples collected from the United States, Italy and Spain covered acute and convalescent phases.

This table comes from immunoSEQ multiplex PCR, and its TCRdb copy is limited to in-frame clones, with some not included. The sample lists roughly 100,000 clones; 65% to 90% were seen once. The ends were cut back, 6 bases at V and 0 bases at J, with 20 bases in the middle. Germline loops: CDR1 KGHSH, CDR2 LQKENI. CDR3 size: 17 residues. This chain joins TRBV18 and TRBJ1-1; tentative D call: TRBD1 (6 bases). The source is a man aged 50-60 years with acute or convalescent COVID-19. Sequenced sample: peripheral blood. CDR3: CASSLNWGGRMNTEAFF. The CDR3 DNA reads as TGTGCCAGCTCCCTAAATTGGGGGGGGCGTATGAACACTGAAGCTTTCTTT.